The 30 T cell receptor beta chains listed next were all sequenced from one sample in a study of T cell responses to AZD1222 COVID-19 vaccine. This table comes from immunoSEQ multiplex PCR, and its TCRdb copy is limited to in-frame clones, with some not included. The sample lists some 150,000 clones; more than 70% were seen once. Material: peripheral blood, obtained on day 0 of AZD1222 vaccination. These TCRs come from an adult in good health.

V usage is TRBV23-1 and J usage is TRBJ1-6; 9 positions match TRBD1. TRBV23-1 qualifies as an ORF whose function is uncertain. The CDR3 contains 17 residues. V lost 3 bases, J lost 6 bases, and 9 bases stayed unmatched. The CDR3 sequence: CASSQSRDRAPNSPLHF. In nucleotides, the CDR3 is TGCGCCAGCAGTCAGTCCCGGGACAGGGCACCTAATTCACCCCTCCACTTT.

J is TRBJ2-5 and V is TRBV29-1; D is unresolved. V was trimmed by 8 bases and J by 7 bases, leaving 17 bases between them. CDR1 is SQVTM, CDR2 ANQGSEA, per germline. The CDR3 contains 12 residues. CDR3 residues: CSLQVGDVTQYF. DNA for the CDR3: TGCAGCCTTCAAGTAGGAGATGTGACCCAGTACTTC.

The CDR3 DNA reads as TGTGCCAGCAGTGAAGGTAGCACGAAGCAGTACTTC. Encoded protein: CASSEGSTKQYF. The chain links TRBV6-1 to TRBJ2-7, with D uncertain. Trimming pared 1 base from V and 8 bases from J, leaving 9 bases between. CDR1 and CDR2 (germline): MNHNS, SASEGT. This CDR3 is built from 12 residues.

The genes are TRBV18 and TRBJ1-6; D uncertain. Per the germline V gene, CDR1 is KGHSH and CDR2 is LQKENI. Trimming stripped 3 bases from V and 8 bases from J, with 11 bases between. The CDR3 covers 14 residues. CDR3 in amino acids: CASSPRPDDSPLHF. In DNA, the CDR3 is TGTGCCAGCTCACCGCGGCCAGATGATTCACCCCTCCACTTT.

The chain combines TRBV6-5 with TRBJ1-6; D gene unclear. Between the trimmed V and J ends, which lost 2 bases and 0 bases, there was a span of 8 bases. Germline assignment: CDR1 MNHEY and CDR2 SVGAGI. CDR3 size: 16 residues. CDR3 in amino acids: CASSYSESSYNSPLHF. CDR3 DNA sequence: TGTGCCAGCAGTTACAGCGAGAGCTCCTATAATTCACCCCTCCACTTT.

This clone was counted between two and nine times. The gene calls are TRBV19 and TRBJ2-7; TRBD1 might be the D (5 bases). CDR1 LNHDA and CDR2 SQIVND come from the germline V gene (reference sequence). The CDR3 is 14 amino acids. Trimming took off 6 bases at V and 2 bases at J, with 14 bases between the two ends. The CDR3 coding sequence is TGTGCCAGTAGCCAGGGAAGGCGGACCTACGAGCAGTACTTC. Residues: CASSQGRRTYEQYF.

The CDR3 nucleotides read TGTGCCACCAGCCTAACAGGGAAGGGCAATCAGCCCCAGCATTTT. Encoded protein: CATSLTGKGNQPQHF. This chain links TRBV15 with TRBJ1-5; D is possibly TRBD1 (6 bases). The V end was cut by 5 bases, the J end by 2 bases, with 13 bases between. From germline, CDR1 is LNHNV and CDR2 YYDKDF (reference sequence). The length of the CDR3 is 15 residues.

V and J are TRBV11-2 and TRBJ2-7; possibly TRBD1 for D (6 bases). The CDR3 is 13 amino acids. Deletions cut 6 bases from V and 6 bases from J, with 15 bases between. Germline assignment: CDR1 SGHAT and CDR2 FQNNGV. The CDR3 loop is CASRSNRAAEQYF. CDR3 DNA sequence: TGTGCCAGCAGATCTAACAGGGCAGCCGAGCAGTACTTC.

This clone was detected only a few times. V gene TRBV28 combines with J gene TRBJ1-6; a weak D match, TRBD1 (5 bases). V was shortened by 8 bases and J by 9 bases, with 17 bases between the two germline ends. The CDR3 has 14 amino acids. Germline V CDR1 and CDR2: MDHEN, SYDVKM. As DNA, the CDR3 is TGTGCCAGCCGCCCGGGACCACAATTTTCACCCCTCCACTTT. It yields the protein CASRPGPQFSPLHF.

The CDR3, as DNA: TGCGCCAGCAGTGTAAACGACTACAATGAGCAGTTCTTC. It codes for CASSVNDYNEQFF. V usage is TRBV10-2 and J usage is TRBJ2-1; D is uncertain. Germline assignment: CDR1 WSHSY and CDR2 SAAADI. The CDR3 sequence is 13 residues long. V was cut by 4 bases and J by 3 bases, with 7 bases left in between.

The V gene is TRBV7-2, the J gene TRBJ2-1, with unresolved D. This CDR3 is 11 amino acids long. The ends were cut back, 8 bases at V and 8 bases at J, with 10 bases in the middle. Germline CDR1 reads SGHTA; CDR2 reads FQGNSA. The DNA for the CDR3 is TGTGCCAGCCATGACCGGCATGAGCAGTTCTTC. As protein: CASHDRHEQFF.

The CDR3 here is CASSSYTTGKFNTIYF. For the CDR3, the DNA is TGTGCCAGCAGCTCATACACCACCGGGAAATTTAACACCATATATTTT. The rearrangement links TRBV11-3 to TRBJ1-3; D is undetermined. Trimming shortened V by 4 bases and J by 7 bases, and 20 bases separated the two germline ends. There are 16 residues in the CDR3. CDR1 SGHNT and CDR2 YENEEA come from the germline V gene.

This chain links TRBV29-1 with TRBJ1-1; D unresolved. V dropped 4 bases and J dropped 2 bases, with 5 bases sitting between them. This CDR3 contains 11 residues. Per the germline V gene, CDR1 is SQVTM and CDR2 is ANQGSEA. CDR3 sequence reads: CSVASNTEAFF. The DNA for the CDR3 is TGCAGCGTTGCTAGCAACACTGAAGCTTTCTTT. Supplemented by reference TRBV29-1 and TRBJ1-1, the full variable domain reads SAVISQKPSRDICQRGTSLTIQCQVDSQVTMMFWYRQQPGQSLTLIATANQGSEATYESGFVIDKFPISRPNLTFSTLTVSNMSPEDSSIYLCSVASNTEAFFGQGTRLTVV.

The J gene is TRBJ1-6, the V gene TRBV6-1; D gene unclear. Trimming shortened V by 1 base and J by 2 bases, and 12 bases separated the two germline ends. This CDR3 region has 17 residues. Germline V CDR1 and CDR2: MNHNS, SASEGT. CDR3 residues: CASSEGGIRTYNSPLHF. The CDR3 nucleotides are TGTGCCAGCAGTGAAGGTGGAATTCGAACCTATAATTCACCCCTCCACTTT.

The chain combines TRBV7-3 with TRBJ2-3; 7 bases line up with TRBD2. Per germline, CDR1 SGHTA and CDR2 FQGTGA. This CDR3 is 14 amino acids long. V was pared by 5 bases and J by 2 bases, with 4 bases of the junction left unmatched. The CDR3 DNA reads as TGTGCCAGCAGCCTCGCGGGGGACACAGATACGCAGTATTTT. This translates into CASSLAGDTDTQYF.

The chain recombines TRBV2 with TRBJ1-1; no clear D. The CDR3 contains 14 residues. Germline CDR1 is SNHLY and CDR2 is FYNNEI. Trimming cost V 5 bases and J 0 bases, with 10 bases left between them. The CDR3 loop is CASSTAPMNTEAFF. CDR3 bases: TGTGCCAGCAGTACCGCCCCAATGAACACTGAAGCTTTCTTT. The whole variable domain, remainder taken from reference TRBV2 and TRBJ1-1, is EPEVTQTPSHQVTQMGQEVILRCVPISNHLYFYWYRQILGQKVEFLVSFYNNEISEKSEIFDDQFSVERPDGSNFTLKIRSTKLEDSAMYFCASSTAPMNTEAFFGQGTRLTVV.

The chain links TRBV7-9 to TRBJ2-3, with D perhaps matching TRBD1 or TRBD2 (6 bases each). Germline-derived CDR1 and CDR2 are SEHNR and FQNEAQ (reference sequence). Trimming took 5 bases from V and 1 from J, leaving 13 bases between them. There are 15 residues in the CDR3. The CDR3 here is CASSLSGARTDTQYF. CDR3 DNA sequence: TGTGCCAGCAGCCTGTCGGGGGCCCGCACAGATACGCAGTATTTT.

This sequence joins TRBV15 and TRBJ1-5; the match to TRBD1 covers 11 bases. This CDR3 is 19 amino acids long. Germline values: CDR1 LNHNV, CDR2 YYDKDF (reference sequence). V shed 0 bases and J 4 bases; nucleotides not matched to a gene: 11. CDR3 DNA sequence: TGTGCCACCAGCAGAGATCTGCGTGTCCGGGACAGGGGGAATCAGCCCCAGCATTTT. Protein: CATSRDLRVRDRGNQPQHF.

This chain uses TRBV5-8 with TRBJ1-5, with a possible D match to TRBD1 (5 bases). CDR1 and CDR2 from the germline V gene are SGHTS and YDEGEE. CDR3 size: 15 residues. V was pared by 0 bases and J by 2 bases, with 9 bases between. CDR3 sequence: CASSLGDLRNQPQHF. CDR3 bases: TGTGCCAGCAGCTTGGGGGACCTCCGCAATCAGCCCCAGCATTTT.

The chain carries TRBV4-1 and TRBJ2-3, with D perhaps TRBD1 (6 bases). This CDR3 is built from 14 residues. V was trimmed by 3 bases and J by 3 bases, leaving 10 bases between them. CDR1 and CDR2 (germline): MGHRA, YSYEKL. The CDR3 nucleotides are TGCGCCAGCAGCCACCCTACAGGGACAGATACGCAGTATTTT. It translates to CASSHPTGTDTQYF.

The chain recombines TRBV7-9 with TRBJ1-6, with D possibly TRBD1 on 6 matching bases. Per germline, CDR1 SEHNR and CDR2 FQNEAQ (reference sequence). The length of the CDR3 is 17 residues. V lost 8 bases to trimming and J lost 0 bases, with 17 bases between them. CDR3 in amino acids: CASAGGPTISYNSPLHF. The CDR3, as DNA: TGTGCCAGCGCGGGGGGGCCTACTATCTCCTATAATTCACCCCTCCACTTT.

V and J are TRBV28 and TRBJ2-3; tentatively, D is TRBD2 (6 bases). This CDR3 has 15 residues. The V end lost 5 bases, the J end lost 4 bases, and 16 bases lay between the germline ends. The germline gives CDR1 MDHEN, CDR2 SYDVKM. The CDR3 DNA sequence: TGTGCCAGCAGTCGCCTCCGGCGGGACGCAGATACGCAGTATTTT. Residues: CASSRLRRDADTQYF.

This clone was recorded a few times. V gene TRBV11-2 combines with J gene TRBJ2-7; D remains unclear. Trimming took off 0 bases at V and 3 bases at J, with 6 bases between the two ends. This CDR3 is 13 amino acids long. The V gene's germline CDR1 is SGHAT and CDR2 FQNNGV. Here the CDR3 DNA reads TGTGCCAGCAGCTTAGATACGGTCTACGAGCAGTACTTC. Encoded protein: CASSLDTVYEQYF.

The chain has TRBV6-6 and TRBJ1-5; no reliable D call. The CDR3 is 14 residues long. V shed 4 bases and J shed 10 bases, with 17 bases lying between them. Germline V gene data show CDR1 as MNHNY and CDR2 as SVGAGI (reference sequence). DNA of the CDR3: TGTGCCAGCAGTTTCGGACGGGTCGAGGGTCCCCAGCATTTT. This encodes CASSFGRVEGPQHF.

V usage is TRBV28 and J usage is TRBJ1-1; maybe TRBD1 (5 bases). Per germline, CDR1 MDHEN and CDR2 SYDVKM. V shed 10 bases and J shed 0 bases, with 15 bases lying between them. This CDR3 has 14 amino acids. The CDR3 loop is CAIRGEVMNTEAFF. The CDR3 DNA reads TGTGCCATTAGAGGGGAGGTGATGAACACTGAAGCTTTCTTT.

The rearrangement links TRBV19 to TRBJ1-5; D is undetermined. Germline values: CDR1 LNHDA, CDR2 SQIVND (reference sequence). The CDR3 consists of 13 residues. The V end lost 3 bases, the J end lost 2 bases, and 5 bases lay between the germline ends. The CDR3 protein is CASSISGNQPQHF. In nucleotides, the CDR3 is TGTGCCAGTAGTATCTCCGGCAATCAGCCCCAGCATTTT.

The V and J genes are TRBV2 and TRBJ1-4, with D tentatively TRBD1 (6 bases). CDR1 SNHLY and CDR2 FYNNEI come from the germline V gene. The CDR3 extends over 15 amino acids. V was trimmed by 1 base and J by 1 base, leaving 7 bases between them. CDR3 nucleotide sequence: TGTGCCAGCAGTGAAGAGGGGGTAACTAATGAAAAACTGTTTTTT. Amino acid sequence: CASSEEGVTNEKLFF.

The chain combines TRBV7-9 with TRBJ2-5, with D possibly TRBD1 on 7 matching bases. The germline V and J ends were trimmed by 3 bases and 2 bases, with 13 bases remaining between them. This CDR3 spans 15 amino acids. Per the germline V gene, CDR1 is SEHNR and CDR2 is FQNEAQ (reference sequence). CDR3 region: CASSFAGQSQETQYF. The CDR3 nucleotides are TGTGCCAGCAGCTTTGCGGGACAGTCACAAGAGACCCAGTACTTC.

This chain connects TRBV7-2 to TRBJ2-5; the D gene is possibly TRBD1 (5 bases). The CDR3 spans 14 residues. The germline CDR1 and CDR2 sequences are SGHTA and FQGNSA. V lost 5 bases and J 0 bases, leaving 10 bases between the germline ends. CDR3 coding DNA: TGTGCCAGCAGCCCTCGACAGAACCAAGAGACCCAGTACTTC. This encodes CASSPRQNQETQYF.

The chain is built from TRBV27 and TRBJ2-7, with TRBD1 matching 11 bases. CDR1 MNHEY and CDR2 SMNVEV come from the germline V gene (reference sequence). V gave up 5 bases and J gave up 4 bases; unmatched junction bases: 7. The CDR3 extends over 15 amino acids. The CDR3 region is CASSLARDRGYEQYF. CDR3 sequence (DNA): TGTGCCAGCAGTCTGGCCCGGGACAGGGGGTACGAGCAGTACTTC.